What follows describes a single T cell receptor (beta chain). The data derive from a study of identical twins. One entry per CDR3 protein, called by TCRdb with MiXCR from the 5' RACE reads. Of around 550,000 distinct CDR3 sequences listed, around 15% are singletons. CDR1 MNHNS and CDR2 SASEGT come from the germline V gene. This CDR3 is 13 amino acids long. V was shortened by 6 bases and J by 8 bases, with 13 bases between the two germline ends. The same specimen was also included in a second study, on yellow fever vaccine responses in identical twins.

Sequenced: CD4+ T cells sorted from blood. The sequence derives from a young woman in good health. The chain couples TRBV6-1 to TRBJ2-2, with D perhaps TRBD1 (7 bases). The CDR3 here is CASSRRGAGELFF. CDR3 in DNA: TGTGCCAGCAGCCGCAGGGGGGCGGGGGAGCTGTTTTTT.